This T cell receptor beta chain was sequenced during a study of beta chain features in type 1 diabetes listed by TCRdb under 2018. For the study in its entirety: Mean age, gender distribution, total cell number and subset yield did not differ between patients and healthy donors. The study compared TCRB repertoires of sorted circulating CD4+ T cell subsets between recently diagnosed type 1 diabetes patients and matched healthy donors. Across all samples, 107,917,701 sorted cells were examined, and cell number per subset correlated strongly with RNA yield. Regulatory and stem cell-like memory subsets were isolated from only 8 patients and 8 healthy donors, whereas naive and central memory subsets came from all 28 donors. Study-wide conclusions, independent of this receptor: PCR may preferentially amplify shorter templates, but because patient and control samples were amplified and corrected together, any resulting skew would affect both groups equally. Because cDNA was sequenced instead of genomic DNA, activated cells with high expression could be over-represented, although the groups did not differ in activation or CD3 levels. Naive, central memory and regulatory TCRB repertoires appeared more similar among patients than among healthy donors. Type 1 diabetes patients showed a moderate but significant shortening of TCRB CDR3 length in all four CD4+ subsets. At VDJ recombination sites, type 1 diabetes patients had fewer insertions and more deleted nucleotides, which implies abnormalities in thymic rearrangement. HLA sub-analyses involved small numbers of individuals, so any influence of HLA type on TCRB rearrangement remained unresolved.

This clone occurred a few times. This clone's antigen is unknown. Per-base quality was not reported, and no clone a single base away is much larger than it. From each donor, a single peripheral blood sample of 100 to 150 mL on average was drawn into heparinised tubes. Naive, central memory, regulatory and stem cell-like memory CD4+ T cells were sorted on a BD FACSAria II using a panel including CD45RO, CCR7, CD25, CD127, CD95 and CD27. Purity was above 95% for every sorted population. Right away, PBMCs were isolated by Lymphoprep density gradient centrifugation and were stained directly, with no culture step. To minimize batch effects, samples were stained and sorted in pairs, one healthy donor with one patient per experiment. The High Capacity cDNA Reverse Transcription Kit was used to reverse transcribe all of the isolated RNA, meaning that expressed TCRB transcripts were what got sequenced. Deep immunoSEQ sequencing was applied to naive, central memory and regulatory T cell samples, giving an average of around 4 million total reads per sample. After sorted cells were lysed in RLT buffer, RNA was extracted with DNase-treated RNeasy Micro or Mini kits, with the choice depending on cell number. Each cell subset was processed separately to prevent cross-contamination, with patient and healthy donor samples processed together. The immunoSEQ multiplex PCR was used to amplify TCRB sequences from cDNA, generating 87-bp fragments that spanned the CDR3 region. Sequencing of the amplicons was performed on the Illumina HiSeq platform. The authors' analysis ran thus. Synthetic template baselines were used to correct PCR bias computationally, reads within Hamming distance 2 were collapsed together, and singletons that could not be merged were discarded. Reads were aligned against IMGT to assign V, D and J genes, CDR3 length and insertions or deletions at six rearrangement sites. Within each subset, clonotype counts were normalized to the number of sorted cells before true diversity and Gini coefficients were calculated with the tcR R package. The overlap coefficient, calculated on TCRB nucleotide sequences, was used to quantify repertoire sharing. Out-of-frame TCRB sequences from naive cells were analyzed as a proxy for the pre-selection repertoire. TCRdb holds this immuneACCESS table with in-frame rearrangements only. Some clones are missing; in checked studies, unresolved V genes explain under half, and the rest has no known cause. Clone size and the V and J calls come from that table; the DNA yielded D and trimming. The sample table lists about 620,000 clones, about 16% of them with a count of one. The ten largest account for about 0.093% of the sample.

The germline V gene gives CDR1 as MGHRA and CDR2 as YSYEKL. CDR3 length: 16 amino acids, cysteine to phenylalanine. Left in the record is the CDR3 DNA by itself, 48 bases read in frame from the first base. The germline ends are 19 bases apart after V is trimmed by 6 bases and J by 4 bases. The chain links TRBV4-1 with TRBJ2-1, with TRBD2 tentatively as D gene (5 bases match). This receptor was obtained from a young man in good health. The sequenced sample consisted of naive CD4+ T cells from blood. The cell subset or site label of this sample denotes: true naive CD4+ T cells. The nucleotide sequence is given as TGCGCCAGCAGAAACCCCCTGCAGGAGGCGTACAATGAGCAGTTCTTC. It encodes CASRNPLQEAYNEQFF.